Listed below are T cell receptor beta chains from one sample, sequenced in a study of blood T cell repertoires in COVID-19. TCRdb keeps only in-frame clones here, not all; method: immunoSEQ multiplex PCR. The sample includes fewer than 250,000 clones, around 83% seen only once; the top ten take 8.2%. The sequenced sample consisted of peripheral blood. The receptor source for this set is a woman between 50 and 59 years old with acute or convalescent COVID-19. Both conserved end residues are part of each CDR3. A D gene is named only where the DNA matches it firmly. The size entry is marked missing in some rows and otherwise reads once, few, many or a size class.

once	-	TRBV30	TRBJ2-5	CAWRTEETQYF	TGTGCCTGGAGGACAGAGGAGACCCAGTACTTC
-	-	TRBV2	TRBJ1-2	CASRGQVNYGYTF	TGTGCCAGCCGGGGACAAGTAAACTATGGCTACACCTTC
once	TRBD2	TRBV2	TRBJ2-3	CARRWREGSDTQYF	TGTGCCAGGAGATGGCGGGAGGGGTCAGATACGCAGTATTTT
once	-	TRBV12-5	TRBJ2-2	CASGPRQALRVNTGELFF	TGTGCTAGTGGCCCCCGACAGGCCCTCCGGGTGAACACCGGGGAGCTGTTTTTT
few	-	TRBV2	TRBJ2-7	CASSESPSSYEQYF	TGTGCCAGCAGTGAATCACCTAGCAGCTACGAGCAGTACTTC
-	-	TRBV2	TRBJ2-7	CASNGGNEQYF	TGTGCCAGCAACGGAGGAAACGAGCAGTACTTC
once	TRBD2	TRBV5-1	TRBJ2-5	CASSSYSGTLYGTQYF	TGCGCCAGCAGCTCCTATAGCGGGACCCTATATGGGACCCAGTACTTC
-	TRBD2	TRBV7-9	TRBJ2-7	CASISYSGDYEQYF	TGTGCCAGCATCTCGTACAGCGGGGACTACGAGCAGTACTTC
-	TRBD1	TRBV7-3	TRBJ2-5	CASSHLGQGQETQYF	TGTGCCAGCAGCCACCTCGGACAGGGACAAGAGACCCAGTACTTC
few	TRBD1	TRBV19	TRBJ2-7	CASRGTGSTYEQYF	TGTGCCAGTAGAGGGACAGGGAGCACCTACGAGCAGTACTTC
-	-	TRBV28	TRBJ2-7	CASSPGPPYEQYF	TGTGCCAGCAGTCCAGGGCCCCCCTACGAGCAGTACTTC
once	TRBD1	TRBV5-1	TRBJ2-2	CASQDRVKSNTGELFF	TGCGCCAGCCAGGACAGGGTCAAATCGAACACCGGGGAGCTGTTTTTT
-	-	TRBV9	TRBJ2-1	CASRGPANEQFF	TGTGCCAGCAGGGGGCCGGCCAATGAGCAGTTCTTC
-	-	TRBV20-1	TRBJ1-5	CSASDGGNQPQHF	TGCAGTGCTAGTGACGGTGGCAATCAGCCCCAGCATTTT
-	-	TRBV29-1	TRBJ1-4	CSVGQGGRNEKLFF	TGCAGCGTTGGACAAGGAGGGCGAAATGAAAAACTGTTTTTT
-	-	TRBV28	TRBJ1-1	CASNGPAGVNTEAFF	TGTGCCAGCAACGGCCCAGCGGGGGTTAACACTGAAGCTTTCTTT
-	TRBD1	TRBV18	TRBJ1-4	CASSPDRESGKLFF	TGTGCCAGCTCACCCGACAGGGAAAGCGGAAAACTGTTTTTT
-	TRBD1	TRBV19	TRBJ1-4	CASSPGGATNEKLFF	TGTGCCAGTAGTCCAGGGGGAGCAACTAATGAAAAACTGTTTTTT
-	-	TRBV6-5	TRBJ2-1	CASWARRDSYNEQFF	TGTGCCAGCTGGGCCCGGCGGGACTCCTACAATGAGCAGTTCTTC
-	-	TRBV24-1	TRBJ1-3	CATSDSDYGPSGNTIYF	TGTGCCACCAGTGATTCAGACTACGGTCCCTCTGGAAACACCATATATTTT
few	-	TRBV2	TRBJ1-2	CASSEDLDSSFGYTF	TGTGCCAGCAGTGAAGATTTGGACAGTTCTTTTGGCTACACCTTC
-	-	TRBV6-5	TRBJ2-7	CASAGITYEQYF	TGTGCCTCAGCGGGCATCACCTACGAGCAGTACTTC
-	TRBD1	TRBV7-6	TRBJ2-2	CASSSNRGDTGELFF	TGTGCCAGCAGCTCAAACAGGGGGGACACCGGGGAGCTGTTTTTT
-	-	TRBV25-1	TRBJ1-2	CASSEWQYYGYTF	TGTGCCAGCAGTGAATGGCAGTACTATGGCTACACCTTC
-	-	TRBV5-1	TRBJ2-2	CASSPSEFNTGELFF	TGCGCCAGCAGTCCTAGCGAGTTCAACACCGGGGAGCTGTTTTTT
-	TRBD1	TRBV5-1	TRBJ1-1	CASSQEGGQGFMSEAFF	TGCGCCAGCAGCCAGGAAGGTGGACAGGGGTTTATGTCTGAAGCTTTCTTT
-	TRBD1	TRBV19	TRBJ2-2	CASTFSRDRGGTGELFF	TGTGCCAGTACCTTCAGCCGGGACAGGGGAGGAACCGGGGAGCTGTTTTTT
-	-	TRBV15	TRBJ2-2	CATSRSPAEINTGELFF	TGTGCCACCAGCAGATCCCCAGCGGAAATAAACACCGGGGAGCTGTTTTTT
few	TRBD1	TRBV28	TRBJ1-5	CASSLWDREYNQPQHF	TGTGCCAGCAGTTTATGGGACAGGGAGTACAATCAGCCCCAGCATTTT
-	TRBD2	TRBV2	TRBJ2-7	CASSSGLAGAPYEQYF	TGTGCCAGCAGCTCCGGACTAGCGGGAGCTCCCTACGAGCAGTACTTC
-	TRBD1	TRBV9	TRBJ2-1	CASSVQAGQGYNEQFF	TGTGCCAGCAGCGTCCAGGCGGGACAGGGCTACAATGAGCAGTTCTTC
once	-	TRBV5-1	TRBJ2-6	CASSLEGTTGYNVLTF	TGCGCCAGCAGCTTGGAAGGGACAACGGGATACAACGTCCTGACTTTC
-	TRBD1	TRBV27	TRBJ2-7	CATGGQGGYEQYF	TGTGCCACCGGGGGACAGGGGGGTTACGAGCAGTACTTC
-	-	TRBV7-2	TRBJ2-7	CASSPGGGSDYEQYF	TGTGCCAGCAGCCCTGGTGGGGGGTCAGACTACGAGCAGTACTTC
-	-	TRBV6-5	TRBJ2-2	CASSLAHTGELFF	TGTGCCAGCAGCCTAGCGCACACCGGGGAGCTGTTTTTT
-	-	TRBV3-1/TRBV3-2	TRBJ2-3	CASSQPQGTDTQYF	TGTGCCAGCAGCCAACCGCAGGGAACAGATACGCAGTATTTT
once	TRBD1	TRBV2	TRBJ2-7	CASSFDRGLYEQYF	TGTGCCAGCAGTTTCGACAGGGGTTTATACGAGCAGTACTTC
-	TRBD2	TRBV5-1	TRBJ2-2	CASRSGGTTGELFF	TGCGCCAGCAGGAGCGGGGGAACCACCGGGGAGCTGTTTTTT
-	TRBD1	TRBV28	TRBJ1-4	CASRRGTAATNEKLFF	TGTGCCAGCAGACGGGGGACAGCGGCAACTAATGAAAAACTGTTTTTT
few	TRBD2	TRBV19	TRBJ2-5	CASSPIRTRLGETQYF	TGTGCCAGTAGTCCCATAAGGACTAGATTGGGAGAGACCCAGTACTTC
-	-	TRBV18	TRBJ2-7	CASSPRQNDEQYF	TGTGCCAGCTCACCGCGGCAGAACGACGAGCAGTACTTC
-	TRBD1	TRBV5-4	TRBJ1-5	CASSSTPGQGQFWHF	TGTGCCAGCAGTTCTACCCCCGGACAGGGTCAATTTTGGCATTTT
-	-	TRBV28	TRBJ1-5	CASSLYARSQPQHF	TGTGCCAGCAGTTTGTATGCTCGGAGTCAGCCCCAGCATTTT
once	TRBD2	TRBV7-8	TRBJ2-2	CASSLGASGSSATGELFF	TGTGCCAGCAGCTTAGGTGCTAGCGGGAGTTCGGCCACCGGGGAGCTGTTTTTT
-	TRBD1	TRBV28	TRBJ2-3	CASSSPGGQGGPDTQYF	TGTGCCAGCAGTTCCCCCGGAGGACAGGGAGGCCCAGATACGCAGTATTTT
-	TRBD1	TRBV3-1/TRBV3-2	TRBJ2-7	CASSPGTVLSYEQYF	TGTGCCAGCAGCCCTGGGACAGTTCTCTCCTACGAGCAGTACTTC
-	TRBD1	TRBV5-4	TRBJ2-1	CASSPGTGEYNEQFF	TGTGCCAGCAGCCCTGGGACAGGGGAATACAATGAGCAGTTCTTC
few	-	TRBV2	TRBJ2-2	CASSSQGPNTGELFF	TGTGCCAGCAGTTCACAGGGACCGAACACCGGGGAGCTGTTTTTT
-	TRBD2	TRBV18	TRBJ2-1	CASSPQGLAGVSASYNEQFF	TGTGCCAGCTCACCACAGGGACTAGCGGGAGTCTCGGCCTCCTACAATGAGCAGTTCTTC
-	TRBD1	TRBV7-2	TRBJ2-5	CASSLKTGDVETQYF	TGTGCCAGCAGCTTGAAGACAGGGGATGTTGAGACCCAGTACTTC
-	TRBD2	TRBV5-1	TRBJ2-2	CASSLAGGSFTGELFF	TGCGCCAGCAGCTTGGCAGGCGGGAGTTTCACCGGGGAGCTGTTTTTT
-	TRBD2	TRBV9	TRBJ2-1	CASSVESSYAGGPSGEQFF	TGTGCCAGCAGCGTAGAATCTAGTTATGCGGGAGGGCCTAGCGGTGAGCAGTTCTTC
few	TRBD2	TRBV7-7	TRBJ2-5	CASSFTSGEETQYF	TGTGCTAGCAGCTTCACTAGCGGTGAAGAGACCCAGTACTTC
-	TRBD1	TRBV19	TRBJ1-2	CATRPGQANYGYTF	TGTGCCACCAGGCCGGGACAGGCAAACTATGGCTACACCTTC
-	TRBD2	TRBV28	TRBJ2-7	CASSQRLAGDWGRQYF	TGTGCCAGCAGCCAAAGACTAGCGGGAGATTGGGGCAGACAGTACTTC
-	TRBD1	TRBV24-1	TRBJ1-1	CATSDSPGTGKGTEAFF	TGTGCCACCAGTGATTCGCCCGGGACAGGGAAGGGCACTGAAGCTTTCTTT
-	-	TRBV28	TRBJ2-7	CASQRAYEQYF	TGTGCCAGCCAGCGTGCCTACGAGCAGTACTTC